These 14 T cell receptor beta chains share one sample of origin, sequenced in a study of cytomegalovirus exposure and HLA in healthy donors (dated by TCRdb to about 2017). Library construction relied on the immunoSEQ multiplex PCR assay. For the multiplex PCR, a mixture combining 60 forward primers for TCR Vbeta segments and 13 reverse primers for TCR Jbeta segments was used. TCRdb stores this immuneACCESS table with in-frame sequences only. Part of the clones is absent; in the studies checked, under half of the shortfall reflects unresolved V genes, and no reason is known for the rest. This sample has just over 150,000 clones in its table, and 65% to 90% of those were observed once. The ten largest clones take up under 8% of the sample. Sequencing used PBMCs. These receptors came from a woman between 45 and 60 years old in good health and CMV-seropositive.

The chain has TRBV11-2 and TRBJ2-3; D is perhaps TRBD2 (7 bases). CDR3 length: 13 residues. V lost 5 bases and J 5 bases, leaving 11 bases between the germline ends. Germline V gives CDR1 SGHAT, CDR2 FQNNGV. The CDR3 sequence: CASSPRGGDTQYF. The CDR3 bases are TGTGCCAGCAGCCCTAGGGGGGGAGATACGCAGTATTTT.

The chain uses TRBV4-2 and TRBJ1-6; 8 bases align to TRBD1. V trimming: 0 bases; J trimming: 5 bases; junction bases outside the gene matches: 6. Per germline, CDR1 LGHNA and CDR2 YNFKEQ. The CDR3 spans 17 residues. This chain's CDR3 is CASSQDGQGVNNSPLHF. In DNA form, the CDR3 reads TGTGCCAGCAGCCAAGACGGACAGGGAGTAAATAATTCACCCCTCCACTTT.

The V call is TRBV7-2, the J call TRBJ2-3, with TRBD2 matching 7 bases. Per the germline V gene, CDR1 is SGHTA and CDR2 is FQGNSA. The CDR3 sequence is 13 residues long. V trimming: 5 bases; J trimming: 5 bases; junction bases outside the gene matches: 4. The CDR3 spells CASSPWTRDTQYF. CDR3 DNA sequence: TGTGCCAGCAGCCCCTGGACTAGAGATACGCAGTATTTT.

The chain combines TRBV28 with TRBJ2-4; 8 positions agree with TRBD2. V dropped 3 bases and J dropped 0; count of bases not matched to a gene: 7. The CDR3 loop spans 17 amino acids. Germline loops: CDR1 MDHEN, CDR2 SYDVKM. In DNA, the CDR3 is TGTGCCAGCAGTTTGCTAGCGGGTTTCACAGCCAAAAACATTCAGTACTTC. Translation: CASSLLAGFTAKNIQYF.

The CDR3 region has the DNA TGTGCCAGCAGCTACTCTAACAGGGAGGGCTATGGCTACACCTTC. This gives the protein CASSYSNREGYGYTF. The chain combines TRBV9 with TRBJ1-2, with TRBD1 as a possible D gene (6 bases). The CDR3 is made up of 15 amino acids. From germline, CDR1 is SGDLS and CDR2 YYNGEE. V gave up 4 bases and J gave up 4 bases, with 17 bases separating them.

V is TRBV25-1 and J is TRBJ2-7, with D hard to call. This CDR3 has 11 amino acids. Trimming left V 0 bases short and J 7 bases short, with 4 bases between. Germline loops: CDR1 MGHDK, CDR2 SYGVNS. The CDR3: CASSEYGEQYF. The CDR3 DNA is TGTGCCAGCAGTGAATACGGGGAGCAGTACTTC.

CDR3 region: CATSISGDTDTQYF. In nucleotides, the CDR3 is TGCGCCACAAGCATTAGCGGGGACACAGATACGCAGTATTTT. The gene calls are TRBV10-1 and TRBJ2-3, with 8 bases identical to TRBD2. Per the germline V gene, CDR1 is WNHNN and CDR2 is SYGVQD (reference sequence). V lost 10 bases, J lost 2 bases, and 8 bases stayed unmatched. The CDR3 is 14 residues long.

The chain links TRBV7-9 to TRBJ2-2, with TRBD1 identical over 8 bases. The germline V gene encodes CDR1 SEHNR and CDR2 FQNEAQ (reference sequence). V shed 6 bases, J shed 8 bases, and the junction held 5 bases outside the gene matches. The CDR3 runs to 13 residues. The DNA for the CDR3 is TGTGCCAGCAGTCCAGGGGGCGTGGGGGAGCTGTTTTTT. The encoded protein is CASSPGGVGELFF.

The chain joins TRBV5-5 to TRBJ1-2; D possibly corresponds to TRBD1 (5 bases). Trimming left V 0 bases short and J 6 bases short, with 6 bases between. CDR3 length: 12 residues. The germline gives CDR1 SGHKS, CDR2 YYEKEE (reference sequence). CDR3 nucleotides: TGTGCCAGCAGCTTGGGGGGCCATGGCTACACCTTC. Its protein is CASSLGGHGYTF.

The chain recombines TRBV27 with TRBJ1-1; no reliable D call. The CDR3 loop spans 14 amino acids. The germline gives CDR1 MNHEY, CDR2 SMNVEV (reference sequence). V lost 0 bases, J lost 6 bases, and 11 bases lay in between. In DNA, the CDR3 is TGTGCCAGCAGTTTATCAGCGGGAGGTCCTGAAGCTTTCTTT. Translating it yields CASSLSAGGPEAFF.

The chain carries TRBV7-9 and TRBJ2-7; 9 bases fit TRBD1. Trimming at V came to 5 bases and at J to 5 bases, leaving 10 bases not matched to a gene. The CDR3 has 15 amino acids. Germline V gene sequence: CDR1 SEHNR, CDR2 FQNEAQ (reference sequence). The CDR3 is CASSPKRDRVNEQYF. In nucleotides, the CDR3 is TGTGCCAGCAGCCCTAAAAGGGACAGGGTGAACGAGCAGTACTTC.

The chain carries TRBV2 and TRBJ1-4, with unresolved D. Deletions cut 3 bases from V and 8 bases from J, with 13 bases between. This CDR3 region has 14 residues. Germline V CDR1 and CDR2: SNHLY, FYNNEI. This CDR3 is CASSDGTAGEKLFF. The CDR3 DNA is TGTGCCAGCAGTGACGGCACCGCGGGGGAAAAACTGTTTTTT.

This chain links TRBV5-1 with TRBJ2-3; TRBD2 aligns across 12 bases. After removal of 3 bases from V and 5 bases from J, the junction contained 4 bases not matched to a gene. CDR1 and CDR2 (germline): SGHRS, YFSETQ. The CDR3 contains 15 residues. As DNA, the CDR3 is TGCGCCAGCAGCTCTGGACTAGCGGGGATAGATACGCAGTATTTT. It codes for CASSSGLAGIDTQYF.

The J gene is TRBJ1-1, the V gene TRBV2; D ambiguous. The V gene's germline CDR1 is SNHLY and CDR2 FYNNEI. The CDR3 length is 11 residues. Trimming cost V 4 bases and J 6 bases, with 6 bases left between them. The CDR3 sequence: CASSVRAEAFF. In DNA, the CDR3 is TGTGCCAGCAGTGTCCGGGCTGAAGCTTTCTTT.